Following are 29 T cell receptor beta chains from one sample sequenced in a study of T-cell reconstitution after alpha-beta-depleted transplantation in children. Construction of the TCRbeta library involved unique molecular identifiers. TCRdb re-analysed the PCR reads in MiXCR, keeping a single row per CDR3 protein. The profile shows roughly 200,000 distinct CDR3 sequences, less than 8% of them singletons. The source material was PBMCs from the stem cell graft donor, sampled from the stem cell graft. These receptors were obtained from a human donor who donated a stem cell graft to a child with Wiskott-Aldrich syndrome.

CDR3 nucleotide sequence: TGTGCCACTCGGGGGCGACTAACGGATGGCTACACCTTC. It encodes CATRGRLTDGYTF. V is TRBV7-9 and J is TRBJ1-2, with TRBD1 as a possible D gene (6 bases). This CDR3 spans 13 amino acids. Trimming pared 10 bases from V and 6 bases from J, leaving 18 bases between. Germline V gene lookup returns CDR1 SEHNR and CDR2 FQNEAQ (reference sequence). The full variable domain, with the rest looked up from reference TRBV7-9 and TRBJ1-2, is DTGVSQNPRHKITKRGQNVTFRCDPISEHNRLYWYRQTLGQGPEFLTYFQNEAQLEKSRLLSDRFSAERPKGSFSTLEIQRTEQGDSAMYLCATRGRLTDGYTFGSGTRLTVV.

This clonotype has a count of ten or more. The rearrangement joins TRBV29-1 to TRBJ2-3; possibly TRBD1 or TRBD2 for D (5 bases each). Germline values: CDR1 SQVTM, CDR2 ANQGSEA. V was trimmed by 3 bases and J by 0 bases, leaving 7 bases between them. The CDR3 sequence is 13 residues long. In DNA form, the CDR3 reads TGCAGCGTTGACGGGGACAGCACAGATACGCAGTATTTT. Translation: CSVDGDSTDTQYF.

V and J are TRBV5-1 and TRBJ1-1, with 9 bases that match TRBD1. CDR3 length: 14 amino acids. CDR1 and CDR2 from the germline V gene are SGHRS and YFSETQ. V was clipped by 3 bases and J by 5 bases; unmatched bases: 5. DNA of the CDR3: TGCGCCAGCAGCTCGCAGGACAGGGGAACTGAAGCTTTCTTT. This sequence encodes CASSSQDRGTEAFF.

In this sample, this clonotype turned up many times. This chain uses TRBV5-1 with TRBJ2-7; D is ambiguous. Looked up from germline, CDR1 is SGHRS and CDR2 is YFSETQ. This CDR3 contains 14 residues. Trimming removed 0 bases from V and 1 base from J, with 8 bases in between. CDR3 DNA: TGCGCCAGCAGCTTGGGGTACAAGTCCTACGAGCAGTACTTC. It translates to CASSLGYKSYEQYF.

In this sample, this clonotype turned up a few times. The chain uses TRBV14 and TRBJ2-7, with 8 bases lining up with TRBD2. Germline V lookup: CDR1 SGHDN, CDR2 FVKESK. This CDR3 contains 16 residues. The V gene end was trimmed by 5 bases and the J gene end by 6 bases; junction bases not matched to a gene: 15. The CDR3 region is CASSAISGGLLREQYF. The DNA of the CDR3 is TGTGCCAGCAGCGCTATCTCGGGAGGGCTATTGCGCGAGCAGTACTTC.

This clonotype was counted at least ten times. This sequence joins TRBV6-5 and TRBJ1-6; 7 bases map to TRBD1. The length of the CDR3 is 19 residues. J gave up 5 bases and V 2 bases, and 15 bases lay outside the gene matches. Germline lookup yields CDR1 MNHEY and CDR2 SVGAGI. In DNA, the CDR3 is TGTGCCAGCAGTTACGCCCGGCCGGGGACAGAGCGAAATAATTCACCCCTCCACTTT. Protein sequence: CASSYARPGTERNNSPLHF.

This clonotype was counted ten times or more. The genes are TRBV21-1 and TRBJ1-2; TRBD1 is taken as the D call from the table, unchecked against the DNA. TRBV21-1 is annotated as a pseudogene. This CDR3 has 16 residues. CDR3 amino acids: CASTSRRGPFNYGYTF. CDR3 bases: TGTGCCAGCACGTCCCGCAGGGGGCCTTTCAACTATGGCTACACCTTC.

This clonotype was found many times. V is TRBV5-5 and J is TRBJ2-1; TRBD1 matches 8 bases. Germline V gives CDR1 SGHKS, CDR2 YYEKEE (reference sequence). Trimming took 4 bases from V and 2 from J; bases not matched to a gene: 14. This CDR3 spans 18 amino acids. The CDR3 sequence is CASSGRAQGAPTYNEQFF. The CDR3 nucleotides read TGTGCCAGCAGCGGGCGGGCCCAGGGGGCTCCCACCTACAATGAGCAGTTCTTC.

The sample holds a few counts of this clonotype. The chain combines TRBV7-2 with TRBJ2-5, with 15 bases fitting TRBD2. This CDR3 region has 17 residues. Per germline, CDR1 SGHTA and CDR2 FQGNSA. With 3 bases clipped from V and 4 bases from J, the junction kept 6 bases outside the gene matches. The CDR3 coding sequence is TGTGCCAGCAGCTTGCGGACTAGCGGGAGGGGGAGAGAGACCCAGTACTTC. It yields the protein CASSLRTSGRGRETQYF. Together with reference TRBV7-2 and TRBJ2-5, the CDR3 gives the full variable domain: GAGVSQSPSNKVTEKGKDVELRCDPISGHTALYWYRQSLGQGLEFLIYFQGNSAPDKSGLPSDRFSAERTGGSVSTLTIQRTQQEDSAVYLCASSLRTSGRGRETQYFGPGTRLLVL.

The CDR3 reads CSVTGYQETQYF. The CDR3 coding sequence is TGCAGCGTCACAGGATACCAAGAGACCCAGTACTTC. The chain carries TRBV29-1 and TRBJ2-5; weak D call: TRBD1 (5 bases). From germline, CDR1 is SQVTM and CDR2 ANQGSEA. The CDR3 contains 12 residues. The V and J ends lost 6 bases and 0 bases respectively, with 8 bases between them.

In its sample, this clonotype was seen many times. This chain links TRBV6-1 with TRBJ1-2, with unresolved D. The CDR3 has 14 amino acids. Trimming stripped 7 bases from V and 8 bases from J, with 20 bases between. Germline V CDR1 and CDR2: MNHNS, SASEGT. The CDR3 reads CASTHPIEARGYTF. DNA for the CDR3: TGTGCCAGCACCCACCCCATCGAAGCGCGGGGCTACACCTTC.

In this sample, this clonotype turned up many times. The genes are TRBV10-3 and TRBJ1-1; no definite D call. V shed 0 bases and J shed 8 bases, with 4 bases lying between them. CDR1 is ENHRY and CDR2 is SYGVKD in the germline V gene. The CDR3 has 11 amino acids. The CDR3 loop is CAISESIEAFF. The CDR3 region has the DNA TGTGCCATCAGTGAGTCGATAGAAGCTTTCTTT.

This clonotype occurred many times. The rearrangement joins TRBV7-2 to TRBJ1-4, with 10 positions matching TRBD1. The germline V gene has CDR1 SGHTA and CDR2 FQGNSA. The J segment lost 8 bases and the V segment lost 5 bases, leaving 11 bases of the junction unmatched. The CDR3 is made up of 16 amino acids. CDR3 sequence: CASSPWAGTGAEKLFF. The CDR3 DNA reads as TGTGCCAGCAGCCCCTGGGCCGGGACAGGGGCCGAAAAACTGTTTTTT.

The V gene is TRBV5-1, the J gene TRBJ2-3, with TRBD2 identical over 9 bases. CDR1 is SGHRS, CDR2 YFSETQ, per germline. The V segment lost 7 bases and the J segment 6 bases; nucleotides outside the gene matches: 12. This CDR3 has 15 residues. The CDR3 sequence: CASAPRVAGVDTQYF. The CDR3 DNA sequence: TGCGCCAGCGCCCCGAGGGTAGCGGGGGTGGATACGCAGTATTTT.

A few counts support this clonotype. The V call is TRBV7-2, the J call TRBJ2-1; the D gene is possibly TRBD2 (6 bases). This CDR3 region has 16 residues. V lost 3 bases to trimming and J lost 1 base, with 13 bases between them. Germline V gene lookup returns CDR1 SGHTA and CDR2 FQGNSA. CDR3 protein: CASSLNDRGSYNEQFF. The CDR3 bases are TGTGCCAGCAGCTTGAACGATCGGGGGTCCTACAATGAGCAGTTCTTC.

The gene calls are TRBV20-1 and TRBJ2-1; 9 bases align to TRBD1. V trimming: 6 bases; J trimming: 6 bases; junction bases outside the gene matches: 12. Per germline, CDR1 DFQATT and CDR2 SNEGSKA (reference sequence). This CDR3 spans 15 amino acids. CDR3 in DNA: TGCAGTGCGTCTGGGCCGGGACAGGGCCGCAATGAGCAGTTCTTC. It translates to CSASGPGQGRNEQFF.

This clonotype was seen ten or more times. This chain links TRBV6-5 with TRBJ1-1; 9 positions agree with TRBD1. The CDR3 runs 15 residues. J was trimmed by 6 bases and V by 6 bases; bases with no gene match: 11. Germline V gene data show CDR1 as MNHEY and CDR2 as SVGAGI. The CDR3 region has the DNA TGTGCCAGCAGACCACAGGGGGCGCGGTACGCTGAAGCTTTCTTT. Protein sequence: CASRPQGARYAEAFF.

There are many counts of this clonotype. The J gene is TRBJ2-1, the V gene TRBV6-2 or TRBV6-3, with 7 bases aligning to TRBD1. The CDR3 loop spans 15 amino acids. Trimming took 5 bases from V and 2 from J; bases not matched to a gene: 6. Per the germline V gene, CDR1 is MNHEY and CDR2 is SVGEGT. CDR3 sequence (DNA): TGTGCCAGCAGTCACAGGCAGGGGGCCTACAATGAGCAGTTCTTC. This sequence encodes CASSHRQGAYNEQFF.

This clonotype showed up just a few times. The chain links TRBV30 to TRBJ1-1; D gene unclear. Germline values: CDR1 GTSNPN, CDR2 SVGIG (reference sequence). The germline V and J ends were trimmed by 5 bases and 10 bases, with 14 bases remaining between them. This CDR3 is built from 11 residues. DNA of the CDR3: TGTGCCTGGGGCCGGCAGGCCGGAGCTTTCTTT. Protein: CAWGRQAGAFF.

This CDR3 reads CSVGSQAFYGYTF. DNA of the CDR3: TGCAGCGTTGGATCCCAGGCTTTCTATGGCTACACCTTC. This rearrangement joins TRBV29-1 to TRBJ1-2, with no clear D. The V gene's germline CDR1 is SQVTM and CDR2 ANQGSEA. Trimming shortened V by 4 bases and J by 4 bases, and 13 bases separated the two germline ends. This CDR3 comprises 13 residues.

For the CDR3, the DNA is TGTGCCTGGAGTGTCGCTAATTTCCAAAACACCATATATTTT. Its protein product is CAWSVANFQNTIYF. The chain uses TRBV30 and TRBJ1-3; D unclear. V shed 0 bases and J shed 6 bases, with 12 bases lying between them. Germline CDR1 is GTSNPN and CDR2 is SVGIG (reference sequence). This CDR3 is built from 14 residues. Full variable domain (outside the CDR3, taken from reference TRBV30 and TRBJ1-3): SQTIHQWPATLVQPVGSPLSLECTVEGTSNPNLYWYRQAAGRGLQLLFYSVGIGQISSEVPQNLSASRPQDRQFILSSKKLLLSDSGFYLCAWSVANFQNTIYFGEGSWLTVV.

This clonotype was observed at least ten times. The V call is TRBV29-1, the J call TRBJ2-7; 10 bases are shared with TRBD2. J gave up 3 bases and V 7 bases, and 9 bases lay outside the gene matches. The germline V gene encodes CDR1 SQVTM and CDR2 ANQGSEA. CDR3 size: 14 residues. CDR3 bases: TGCAGCGCGGAAGGACTAGCGGACGACTACGAGCAGTACTTC. Residues: CSAEGLADDYEQYF.

This clonotype was found a few times. The V call is TRBV30, the J call TRBJ1-2; TRBD1 might be the D (5 bases). Germline assignment: CDR1 GTSNPN and CDR2 SVGIG (reference sequence). Deletions cut 7 bases from V and 9 bases from J, with 12 bases between. The length of the CDR3 is 10 residues. DNA for the CDR3: TGTGCCTCAGTACAGGCCCGCTACACCTTC. Amino acids: CASVQARYTF.

This clonotype has at least ten counts. The V and J genes are TRBV5-1 and TRBJ1-5; the D is unclear. Looked up from germline, CDR1 is SGHRS and CDR2 is YFSETQ. The CDR3 sequence is 13 residues long. V dropped 0 bases and J dropped 7 bases, with 8 bases sitting between them. The CDR3 loop reads CASSLGSEQPQHF. The CDR3 bases are TGCGCCAGCAGCTTGGGCTCGGAGCAGCCCCAGCATTTT.

Of note for this clonotype: A much more abundant neighbour one base away suggests this may be a read error. The chain couples TRBV15 to TRBJ2-3; 8 bases align to TRBD1. The germline gives CDR1 LNHNV, CDR2 YYDKDF (reference sequence). V was pared by 5 bases and J by 3 bases, with 4 bases of the junction left unmatched. The CDR3 spans 14 residues. CDR3 in DNA: TGTGCCACCAGCTATGGACAGGGTACAGATACGCAGTATTTT. The encoded protein is CATSYGQGTDTQYF. Looking up the rest from reference TRBV15 and TRBJ2-3 gives the full variable domain: DAMVIQNPRYQVTQFGKPVTLSCSQTLNHNVMYWYQQKSSQAPKLLFHYYDKDFNNEADTPDNFQSRRPNTSFCFLDIRSPGLGDTAMYLCATSYGQGTDTQYFGPGTRLTVL.

This clonotype appeared many times. The V gene is TRBV10-3, the J gene TRBJ2-5, with 9 bases matching TRBD1. V gave up 2 bases and J gave up 5 bases; unmatched junction bases: 6. The CDR3 covers 15 residues. Per germline, CDR1 ENHRY and CDR2 SYGVKD. This CDR3 is CAISETGQGSETQYF. DNA for the CDR3: TGTGCCATCAGTGAGACGGGACAGGGTAGCGAGACCCAGTACTTC.

This clonotype has at least ten counts. The chain links TRBV28 to TRBJ2-7; possible D gene TRBD1, 8 bases. From germline, CDR1 is MDHEN and CDR2 SYDVKM. This CDR3 is 16 amino acids long. Deletions cut 1 base from V and 7 bases from J, with 20 bases between. CDR3 coding DNA: TGTGCCAGCAGTTTATACCTCCGGACAGGGACTACGGAGCAGTACTTC. Encoded protein: CASSLYLRTGTTEQYF.

This clonotype showed up many times. This rearrangement joins TRBV20-1 to TRBJ2-3; 12 bases line up with TRBD2. The trim removed 5 bases at V and 6 bases at J, leaving 12 bases unmatched. CDR3 length equals 16 residues. CDR1 and CDR2 (germline): DFQATT, SNEGSKA (reference sequence). CDR3 nucleotides: TGCAGTGCTGCCCCGCCTAGCGGGAGGGAAAGGGATACGCAGTATTTT. Amino acids: CSAAPPSGRERDTQYF.

V and J are TRBV6-1 and TRBJ2-7; D may be TRBD1 (7 bases). Germline CDR1 is MNHNS and CDR2 is SASEGT. V lost 0 bases to trimming and J lost 0 bases, with 24 bases between them. The CDR3 contains 20 residues. The CDR3 region has the DNA TGTGCCAGCAGTGAAGCGCTTCGGGAGTTCGCAGGGGGTTACTCCTACGAGCAGTACTTC. Its protein product is CASSEALREFAGGYSYEQYF.